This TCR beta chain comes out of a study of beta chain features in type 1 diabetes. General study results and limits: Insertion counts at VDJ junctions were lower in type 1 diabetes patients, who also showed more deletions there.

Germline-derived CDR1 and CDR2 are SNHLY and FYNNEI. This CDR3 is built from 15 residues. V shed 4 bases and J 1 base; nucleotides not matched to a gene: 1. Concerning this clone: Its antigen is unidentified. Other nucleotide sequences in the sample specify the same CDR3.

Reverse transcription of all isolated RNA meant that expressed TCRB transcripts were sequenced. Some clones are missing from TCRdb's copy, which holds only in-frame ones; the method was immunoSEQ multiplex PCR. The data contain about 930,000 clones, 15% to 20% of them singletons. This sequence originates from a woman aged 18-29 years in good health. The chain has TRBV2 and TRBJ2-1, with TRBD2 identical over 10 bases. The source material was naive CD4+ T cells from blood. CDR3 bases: TGTGCCAGCAGTGCGACTAGCGGGTCCTACAATGAGCAGTTCTTC. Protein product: CASSATSGSYNEQFF.